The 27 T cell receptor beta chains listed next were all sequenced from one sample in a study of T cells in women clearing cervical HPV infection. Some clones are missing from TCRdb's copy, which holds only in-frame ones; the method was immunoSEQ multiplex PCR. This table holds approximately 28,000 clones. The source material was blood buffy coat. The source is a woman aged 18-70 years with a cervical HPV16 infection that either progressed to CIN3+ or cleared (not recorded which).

Here the CDR3 reads CASSRGQGASEQYF. The CDR3 DNA, read in part, is TGTGCCAGCTCACGGGGACAGGGGGCGTCCGAG. The chain is built from TRBV18 and TRBJ2-7; 12 bases are a match to TRBD1. The sequence runs out 3 residues before the end of the CDR3; the remainder is reconstructed from the germline J gene. Unmatched junction bases numbered 4, after V lost 4 bases and J lost 6 bases. This CDR3 region has 14 residues. Germline V gives CDR1 KGHSH, CDR2 LQKENI.

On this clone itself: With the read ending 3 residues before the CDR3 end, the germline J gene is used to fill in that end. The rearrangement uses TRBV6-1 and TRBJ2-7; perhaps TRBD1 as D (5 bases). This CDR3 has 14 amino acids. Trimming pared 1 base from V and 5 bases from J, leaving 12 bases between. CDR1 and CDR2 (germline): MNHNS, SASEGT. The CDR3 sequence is CASSEGQGYDEQYF. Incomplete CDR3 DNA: TGTGCCAGCAGTGAAGGGCAGGGATACGACGAG.

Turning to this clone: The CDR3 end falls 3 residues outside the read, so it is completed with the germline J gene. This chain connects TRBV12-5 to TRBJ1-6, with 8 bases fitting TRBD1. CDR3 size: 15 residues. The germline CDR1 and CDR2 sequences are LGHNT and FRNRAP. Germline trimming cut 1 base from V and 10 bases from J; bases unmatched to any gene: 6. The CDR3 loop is CASGLAPDRVSPLHF. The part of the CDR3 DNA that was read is TGTGCTAGTGGTTTGGCCCCGGACAGGGTCTCACCC.

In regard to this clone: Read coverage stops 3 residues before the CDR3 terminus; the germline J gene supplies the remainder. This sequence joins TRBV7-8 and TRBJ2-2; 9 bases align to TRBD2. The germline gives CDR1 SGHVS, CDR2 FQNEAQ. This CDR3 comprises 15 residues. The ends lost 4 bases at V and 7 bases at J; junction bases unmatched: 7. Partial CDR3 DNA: TGTGCCAGCAGCTCACCGCGGGGGGGCCACGGGGAG. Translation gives CASSSPRGGHGE. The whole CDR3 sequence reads CASSSPRGGHGELFF.

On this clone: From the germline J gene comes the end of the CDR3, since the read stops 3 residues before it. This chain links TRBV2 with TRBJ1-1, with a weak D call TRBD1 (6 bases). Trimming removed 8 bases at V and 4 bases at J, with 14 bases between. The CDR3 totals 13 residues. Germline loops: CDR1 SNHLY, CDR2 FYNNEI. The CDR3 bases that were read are TGTGCCAGCCGTGCAGGGGAAGGCACTGAA. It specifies CASRAGEGTE. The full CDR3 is CASRAGEGTEAFF.

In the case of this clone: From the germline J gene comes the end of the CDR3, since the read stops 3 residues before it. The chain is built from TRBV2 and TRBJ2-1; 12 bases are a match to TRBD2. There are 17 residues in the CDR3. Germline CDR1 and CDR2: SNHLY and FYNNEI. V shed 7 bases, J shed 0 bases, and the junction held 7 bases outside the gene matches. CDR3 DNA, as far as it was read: TGTGCCAGCATCCGGACTAGCGGGGCCAGCTCCTACAATGAG. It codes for CASIRTSGASSYNE. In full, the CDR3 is CASIRTSGASSYNEQFF.

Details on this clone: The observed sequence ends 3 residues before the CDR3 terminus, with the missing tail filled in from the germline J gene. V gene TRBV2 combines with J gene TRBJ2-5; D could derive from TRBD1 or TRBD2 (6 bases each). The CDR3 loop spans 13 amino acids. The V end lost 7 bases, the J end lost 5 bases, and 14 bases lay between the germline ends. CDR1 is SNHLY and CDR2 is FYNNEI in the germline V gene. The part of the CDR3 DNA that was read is TGTGCCAGCAACCTTACAGGGAGGGAGACC. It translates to CASNLTGRET. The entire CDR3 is CASNLTGRETQYF.

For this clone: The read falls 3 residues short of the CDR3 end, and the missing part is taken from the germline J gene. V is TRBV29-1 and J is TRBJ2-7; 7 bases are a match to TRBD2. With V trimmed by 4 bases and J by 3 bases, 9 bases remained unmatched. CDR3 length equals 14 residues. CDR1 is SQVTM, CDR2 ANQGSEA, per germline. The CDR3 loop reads CSVGKREKSYEQYF. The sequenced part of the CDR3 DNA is TGCAGCGTTGGTAAGCGGGAAAAGAGCTACGAG.

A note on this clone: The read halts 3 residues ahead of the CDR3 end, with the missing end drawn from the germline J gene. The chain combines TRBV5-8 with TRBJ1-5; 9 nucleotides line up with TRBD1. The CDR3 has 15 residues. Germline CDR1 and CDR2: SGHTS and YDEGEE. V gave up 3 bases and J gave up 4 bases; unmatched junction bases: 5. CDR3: CASSWGQGVNQPQHF. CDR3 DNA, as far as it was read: TGTGCCAGCAGCTGGGGACAGGGCGTGAATCAGCCC.

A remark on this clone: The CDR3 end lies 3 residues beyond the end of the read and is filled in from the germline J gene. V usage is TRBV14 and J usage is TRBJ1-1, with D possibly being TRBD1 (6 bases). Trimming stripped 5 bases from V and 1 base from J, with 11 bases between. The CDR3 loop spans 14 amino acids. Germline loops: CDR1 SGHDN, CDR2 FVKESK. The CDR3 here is CASSYGQKNTEAFF. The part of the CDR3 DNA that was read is TGTGCCAGCAGCTACGGACAGAAGAACACTGAA.

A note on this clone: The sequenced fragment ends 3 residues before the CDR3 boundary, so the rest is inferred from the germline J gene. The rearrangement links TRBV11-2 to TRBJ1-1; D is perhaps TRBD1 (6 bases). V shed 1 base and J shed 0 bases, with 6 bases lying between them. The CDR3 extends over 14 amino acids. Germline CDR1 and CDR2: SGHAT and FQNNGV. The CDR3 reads CASSLGQVNTEAFF. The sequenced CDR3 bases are TGTGCCAGCAGCTTAGGACAGGTGAACACTGAA.

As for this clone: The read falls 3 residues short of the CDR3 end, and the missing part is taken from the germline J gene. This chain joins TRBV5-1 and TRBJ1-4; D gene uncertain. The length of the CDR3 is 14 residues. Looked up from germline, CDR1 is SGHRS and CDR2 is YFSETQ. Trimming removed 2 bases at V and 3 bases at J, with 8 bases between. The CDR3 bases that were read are TGCGCCAGCAGCTTAAGAGGGTCTAATGAAAAA. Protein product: CASSLRGSNEK. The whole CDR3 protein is CASSLRGSNEKLFF.

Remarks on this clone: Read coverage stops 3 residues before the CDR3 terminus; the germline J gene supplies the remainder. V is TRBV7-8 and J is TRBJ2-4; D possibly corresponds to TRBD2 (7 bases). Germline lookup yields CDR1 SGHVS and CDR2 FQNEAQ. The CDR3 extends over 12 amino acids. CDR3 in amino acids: CASSLGEGHQYF. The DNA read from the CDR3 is TGTGCCAGCAGCTTAGGGGAGGGACAT.

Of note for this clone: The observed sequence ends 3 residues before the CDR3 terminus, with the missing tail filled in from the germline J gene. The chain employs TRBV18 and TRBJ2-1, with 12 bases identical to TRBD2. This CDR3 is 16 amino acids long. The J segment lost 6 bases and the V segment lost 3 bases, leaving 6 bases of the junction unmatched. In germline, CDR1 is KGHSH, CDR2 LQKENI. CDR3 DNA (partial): TGTGCCAGCTCACCGCTACTAGCGGGAGGATCCAATGAG. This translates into CASSPLLAGGSNE. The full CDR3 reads CASSPLLAGGSNEQFF.

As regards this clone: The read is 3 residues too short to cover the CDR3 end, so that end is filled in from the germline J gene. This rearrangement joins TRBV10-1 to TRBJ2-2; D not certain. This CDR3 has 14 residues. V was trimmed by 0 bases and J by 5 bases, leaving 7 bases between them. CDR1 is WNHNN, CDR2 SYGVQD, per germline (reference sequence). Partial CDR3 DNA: TGCGCCAGCAGTGAGTCGCTAGTAACCGGGGAG. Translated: CASSESLVTGE. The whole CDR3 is CASSESLVTGELFF.

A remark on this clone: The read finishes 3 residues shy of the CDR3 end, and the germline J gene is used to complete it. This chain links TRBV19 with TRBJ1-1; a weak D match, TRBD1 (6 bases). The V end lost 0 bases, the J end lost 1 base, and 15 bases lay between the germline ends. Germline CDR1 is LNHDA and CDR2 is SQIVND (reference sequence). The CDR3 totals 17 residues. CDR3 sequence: CASSIDLLGQPNTEAFF. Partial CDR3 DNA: TGTGCCAGTAGTATAGATCTGCTAGGACAGCCGAACACTGAA.

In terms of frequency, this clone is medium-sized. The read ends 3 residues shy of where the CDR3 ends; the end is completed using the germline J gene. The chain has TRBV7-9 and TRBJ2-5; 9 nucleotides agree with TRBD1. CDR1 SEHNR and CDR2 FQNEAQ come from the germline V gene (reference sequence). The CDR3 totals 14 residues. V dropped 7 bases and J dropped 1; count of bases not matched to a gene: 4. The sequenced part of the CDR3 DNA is TGTGCCAGCATCAAACAGGGGGCCCAAGAGACC. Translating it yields CASIKQGAQET. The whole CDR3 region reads CASIKQGAQETQYF. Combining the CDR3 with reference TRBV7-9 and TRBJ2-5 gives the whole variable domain DTGVSQNPRHKITKRGQNVTFRCDPISEHNRLYWYRQTLGQGPEFLTYFQNEAQLEKSRLLSDRFSAERPKGSFSTLEIQRTEQGDSAMYLCASIKQGAQETQYFGPGTRLLVL.

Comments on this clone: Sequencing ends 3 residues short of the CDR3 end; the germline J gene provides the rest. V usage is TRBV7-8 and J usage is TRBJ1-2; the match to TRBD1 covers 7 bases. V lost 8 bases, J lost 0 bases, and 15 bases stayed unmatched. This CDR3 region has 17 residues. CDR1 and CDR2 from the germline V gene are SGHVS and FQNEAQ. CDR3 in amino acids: CASYKDRVVGANYGYTF. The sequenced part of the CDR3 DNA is TGTGCCAGCTACAAAGACAGGGTAGTTGGGGCTAACTATGGC. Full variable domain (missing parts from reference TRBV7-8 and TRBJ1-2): GAGVSQSPRYKVAKRGQDVALRCDPISGHVSLFWYQQALGQGPEFLTYFQNEAQLDKSGLPSDRFFAERPEGSVSTLKIQRTQQEDSAVYLCASYKDRVVGANYGYTFGSGTRLTVV.

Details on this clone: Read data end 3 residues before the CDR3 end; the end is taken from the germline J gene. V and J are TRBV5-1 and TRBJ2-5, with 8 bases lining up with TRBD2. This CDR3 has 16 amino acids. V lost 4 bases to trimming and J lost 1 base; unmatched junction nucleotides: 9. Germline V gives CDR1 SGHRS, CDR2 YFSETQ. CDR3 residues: CASSPTGGGLQETQYF. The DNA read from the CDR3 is TGCGCCAGCAGCCCGACTGGCGGGGGGCTCCAAGAGACC.

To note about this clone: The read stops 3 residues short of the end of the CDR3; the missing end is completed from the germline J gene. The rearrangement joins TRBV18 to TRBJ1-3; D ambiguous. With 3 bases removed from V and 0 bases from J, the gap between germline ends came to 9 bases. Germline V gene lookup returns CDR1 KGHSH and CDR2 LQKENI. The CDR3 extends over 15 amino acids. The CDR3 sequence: CASSPLGFSGNTIYF. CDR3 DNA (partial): TGTGCCAGCTCACCGCTAGGCTTCTCTGGAAACACC.

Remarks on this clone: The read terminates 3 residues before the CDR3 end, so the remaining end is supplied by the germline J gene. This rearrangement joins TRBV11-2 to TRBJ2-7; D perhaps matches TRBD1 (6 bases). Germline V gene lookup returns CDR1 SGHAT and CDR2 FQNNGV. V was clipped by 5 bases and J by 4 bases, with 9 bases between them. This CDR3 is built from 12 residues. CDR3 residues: CASSKQGYEQYF. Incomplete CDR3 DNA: TGTGCCAGCAGCAAACAGGGATACGAG. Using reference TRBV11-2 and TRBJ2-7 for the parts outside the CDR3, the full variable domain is EAGVAQSPRYKIIEKRQSVAFWCNPISGHATLYWYQQILGQGPKLLIQFQNNGVVDDSQLPKDRFSAERLKGVDSTLKIQPAKLEDSAVYLCASSKQGYEQYFGPGTRLTVT.

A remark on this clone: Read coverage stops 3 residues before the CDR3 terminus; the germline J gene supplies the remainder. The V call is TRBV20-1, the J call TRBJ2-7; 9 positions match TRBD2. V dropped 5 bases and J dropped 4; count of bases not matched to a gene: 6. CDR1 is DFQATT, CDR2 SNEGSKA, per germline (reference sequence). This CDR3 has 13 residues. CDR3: CSAGASGIYEQYF. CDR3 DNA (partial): TGCAGTGCTGGGGCTAGCGGGATATACGAG.

CDR3 bases read: TGCAGTGCTAGCGCAGGGATAGGTGAA. It translates to CSASAGIGE. The full CDR3 sequence reads CSASAGIGEAFF. The chain employs TRBV20-1 and TRBJ1-1; D possibly corresponds to TRBD1 (5 bases). The sequence runs out 3 residues before the end of the CDR3; the remainder is reconstructed from the germline J gene. The CDR3 totals 12 residues. V was trimmed by 3 bases and J by 7 bases, leaving 12 bases between them. In germline, CDR1 is DFQATT, CDR2 SNEGSKA (reference sequence).

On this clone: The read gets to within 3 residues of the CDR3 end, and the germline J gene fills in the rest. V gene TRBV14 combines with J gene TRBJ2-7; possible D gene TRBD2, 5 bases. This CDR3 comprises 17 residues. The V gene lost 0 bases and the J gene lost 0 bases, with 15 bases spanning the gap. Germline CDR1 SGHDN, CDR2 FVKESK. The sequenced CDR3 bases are TGTGCCAGCAGCCAAGACTTTCGGGGTACCCTCTCCTACGAG. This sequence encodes CASSQDFRGTLSYE. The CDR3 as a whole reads CASSQDFRGTLSYEQYF.

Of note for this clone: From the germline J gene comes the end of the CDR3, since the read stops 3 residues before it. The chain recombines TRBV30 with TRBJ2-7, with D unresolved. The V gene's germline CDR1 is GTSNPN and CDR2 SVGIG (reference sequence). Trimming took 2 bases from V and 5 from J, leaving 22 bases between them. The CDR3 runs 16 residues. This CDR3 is CAWSLLGALQSHEQYF. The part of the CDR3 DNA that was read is TGTGCCTGGAGTCTTCTTGGTGCCTTACAATCACACGAG.

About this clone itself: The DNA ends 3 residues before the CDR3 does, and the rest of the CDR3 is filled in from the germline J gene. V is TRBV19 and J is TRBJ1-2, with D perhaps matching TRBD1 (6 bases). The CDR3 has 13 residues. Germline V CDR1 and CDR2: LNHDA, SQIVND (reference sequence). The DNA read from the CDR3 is TGTGCCAGTTTGGCGGGGGGGGACAATGAC. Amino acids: CASLAGGDND. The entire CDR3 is CASLAGGDNDYTF.

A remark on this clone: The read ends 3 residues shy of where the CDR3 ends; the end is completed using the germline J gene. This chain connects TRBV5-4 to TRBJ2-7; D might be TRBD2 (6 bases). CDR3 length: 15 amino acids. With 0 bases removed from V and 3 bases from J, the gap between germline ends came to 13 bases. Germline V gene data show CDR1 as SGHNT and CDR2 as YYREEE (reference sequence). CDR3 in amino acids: CASSLEPGVNYEQYF. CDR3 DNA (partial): TGTGCCAGCAGCTTGGAGCCGGGGGTAAACTACGAG.